The subject of this entry is one TCR beta chain. Its antigen is unknown. This sample stems from a study of early T cells in non-severe SARS-CoV-2 infection. Background on the study: Sequenced bulk RNA came from whole blood that was unsorted, and chains were unpaired.

The TCR library protocol was used to attach unique molecular identifiers. These identifiers were attached to individual cDNA molecules. TCRdb recomputed calls from the 5' RACE reads with MiXCR, one row per CDR3 protein. The sample holds 80,000 or so distinct CDR3 sequences; around 15% are singletons and the top ten take around 3%. This CDR3 has 13 residues. Germline-derived CDR1 and CDR2 are MGHRA and YSYEKL. Between the trimmed V and J ends, which lost 1 base and 9 bases, there was a span of 10 bases. General observations from the study: Sequences matched to VDJdb favored anti-spike CD8 responses, while private and CD4 specificities were missed.

The chain joins TRBV4-1 to TRBJ2-1; D remains unclear. The sequencing sample was made of whole blood. This clonotype was sampled from an adult who was a healthcare worker with PCR-confirmed SARS-CoV-2 infection or an uninfected control (not recorded which). CDR3 DNA: TGCGCCAGCAGCCAAGTAGCCATCTCTGAGCAGTTCTTC. This codes for CASSQVAISEQFF.